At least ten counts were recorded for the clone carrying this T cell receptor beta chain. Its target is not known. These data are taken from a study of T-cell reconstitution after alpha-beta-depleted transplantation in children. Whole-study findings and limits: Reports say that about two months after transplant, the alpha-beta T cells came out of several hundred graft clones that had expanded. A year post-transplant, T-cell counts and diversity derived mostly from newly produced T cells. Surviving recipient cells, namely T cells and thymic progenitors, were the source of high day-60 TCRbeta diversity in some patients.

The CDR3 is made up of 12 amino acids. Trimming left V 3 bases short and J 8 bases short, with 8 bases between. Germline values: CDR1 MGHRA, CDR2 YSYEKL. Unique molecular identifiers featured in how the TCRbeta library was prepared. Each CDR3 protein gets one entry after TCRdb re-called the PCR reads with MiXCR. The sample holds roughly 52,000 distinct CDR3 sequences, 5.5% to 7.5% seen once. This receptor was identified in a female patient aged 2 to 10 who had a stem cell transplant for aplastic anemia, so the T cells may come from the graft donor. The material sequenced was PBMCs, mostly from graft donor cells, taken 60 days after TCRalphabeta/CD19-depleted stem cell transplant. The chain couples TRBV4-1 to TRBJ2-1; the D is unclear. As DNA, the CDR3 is TGCGCCAGCAGCCAGGGTTATTATGAGCAGTTCTTC. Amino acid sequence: CASSQGYYEQFF.